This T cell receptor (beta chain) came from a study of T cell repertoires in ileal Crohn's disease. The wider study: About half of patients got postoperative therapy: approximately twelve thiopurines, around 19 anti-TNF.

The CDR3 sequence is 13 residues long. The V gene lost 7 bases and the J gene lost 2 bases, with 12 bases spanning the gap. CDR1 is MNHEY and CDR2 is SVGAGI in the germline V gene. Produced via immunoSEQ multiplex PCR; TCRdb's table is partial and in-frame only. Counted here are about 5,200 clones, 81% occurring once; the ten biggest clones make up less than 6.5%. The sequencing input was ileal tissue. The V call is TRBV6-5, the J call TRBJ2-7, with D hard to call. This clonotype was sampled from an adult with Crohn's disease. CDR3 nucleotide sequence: TGTGCCAGCATGCGGCTAAACACCTACGAGCAGTACTTC. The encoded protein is CASMRLNTYEQYF.